Listed below are T cell receptor beta chains from one sample, sequenced in a study of blood T cell repertoires in COVID-19. Sequencing used immunoSEQ multiplex PCR; TCRdb keeps in-frame clones, though not all of them. The sample includes some 250,000 clones, 82% of them seen just once. The sample taken for sequencing was peripheral blood. These receptors came from a woman aged 60-70 years with active or convalescent COVID-19. Each CDR3 is given with its conserved first and last residue. A D gene is named only where the DNA matches it firmly. Expanded clones are given a class, and other clones once, few, many or no size at all.

clone_size,d_call,j_call,v_call,cdr3_nt,cdr3_aa
-,-,TRBJ2-1,TRBV4-1,TGCGCCAGCAGCCCCCAAGTCGGGGGGCCTCCCCAGCAGTTCTTC,CASSPQVGGPPQQFF
once,TRBD1,TRBJ2-2,TRBV5-1,TGCGCCAGCAGCGCAAACGCGAATACAGGGGCCGGGGAGCTGTTTTTT,CASSANANTGAGELFF
-,TRBD2,TRBJ2-7,TRBV6-1,TGTGCCAGCAGTGACGGGCTAGCGGGGTCCTACGAGCAGTACTTC,CASSDGLAGSYEQYF
-,-,TRBJ2-7,TRBV5-4,TGTGCCAGCAGCCCCTCGCCGGAGGTCTACGAGCAGTACTTC,CASSPSPEVYEQYF
-,TRBD1,TRBJ1-2,TRBV5-5,TGTGCCAGCAGCTCAGGGGGCGCGGACTATGGCTACACCTTC,CASSSGGADYGYTF
-,-,TRBJ1-1,TRBV29-1,TGCAGCGTTGAGTCGGGGGGGCCGAACACTGAAGCTTTCTTT,CSVESGGPNTEAFF
-,TRBD1,TRBJ1-6,TRBV6-6,TGTGCCAGCAGTTCCCGACAGGGGGATAATTCACCCCTCCACTTT,CASSSRQGDNSPLHF
-,-,TRBJ2-2,TRBV9,TGTGCCAGCAGCTTATGGACAGCTCCCAACACCGGGGAGCTGTTTTTT,CASSLWTAPNTGELFF
once,-,TRBJ1-2,TRBV5-1,TGCGCCAGCAGCTTGGGTGCCAGCCGCGGGAGCTATGGCTACACCTTC,CASSLGASRGSYGYTF
-,TRBD1,TRBJ2-7,TRBV29-1,TGCAGCGTTGAAGGGGGAAGGGGGCGGTCCTACGAGCAGTACTTC,CSVEGGRGRSYEQYF
-,-,TRBJ1-1,TRBV5-1,TGCGCCAGCAGCTTGGTCGGTCCTAACACTGAAGCTTTCTTT,CASSLVGPNTEAFF
-,-,TRBJ2-7,TRBV7-2,TGTGCCAGCAGCTTAGACTTCGGAGCCCCCTACGAGCAGTACTTC,CASSLDFGAPYEQYF
-,TRBD2,TRBJ2-7,TRBV19,TGTGCCAGTAGTCGGAGCGGGACGGACTTATACGAGCAGTACTTC,CASSRSGTDLYEQYF
-,TRBD2,TRBJ2-5,TRBV5-1,TGCGCCAGCAGCCCGGGGACTAGCGGGGGGGCCCGGGAGACCCAGTACTTC,CASSPGTSGGARETQYF
-,-,TRBJ1-2,TRBV30,TGTGCCTGGAGTGTATCGGGGGTAGGCTACACCTTC,CAWSVSGVGYTF
-,TRBD1,TRBJ1-1,TRBV5-8,TGTGCCAGCAGCTTGTTGGCCGAGCGGGGACAGGGGAAAGAGAACACTGAAGCTTTCTTT,CASSLLAERGQGKENTEAFF
-,-,TRBJ1-4,TRBV20-1,TGCAGTGCGACATTCAGTGAAAAACTGTTTTTT,CSATFSEKLFF
-,TRBD1,TRBJ2-7,TRBV6-2/TRBV6-3,TGTGCCAGCAGTCCCGACAGGGGGCTCTACGAGCAGTACTTC,CASSPDRGLYEQYF
-,TRBD2,TRBJ2-1,TRBV5-1,TGCGCCAGCAGCTTGGGTATACTAGCGGGGGGCTACAATGAGCAGTTCTTC,CASSLGILAGGYNEQFF
-,-,TRBJ2-3,TRBV7-3,TGTGCCAGCAGCTCACAGCCTAGCACAGATACGCAGTATTTT,CASSSQPSTDTQYF
few,-,TRBJ1-1,TRBV7-9,TGTGCCAGCAGCTTAGGTTGGGGCGCTGAAGCTTTCTTT,CASSLGWGAEAFF
-,-,TRBJ1-6,TRBV5-1,TGCGCCAGCAGCTTGGATGCAGATAATTCACCCCTCCACTTT,CASSLDADNSPLHF
-,-,TRBJ2-1,TRBV4-1,TGCGCCAGCAGCTTCCTGGGGGGTTCAGGGAGGGAGCAGTTCTTC,CASSFLGGSGREQFF
-,-,TRBJ2-7,TRBV20-1,TGCAGTGCTAGTTGGGGGACTCGGCCCGAGCAGTACTTC,CSASWGTRPEQYF